Listed below are T cell receptor beta chains from one sample, sequenced in a study of early T cells in non-severe SARS-CoV-2 infection. TCRdb itself ran the 5' RACE reads through MiXCR, one entry per CDR3 protein. The sample holds more than 20,000 distinct CDR3 sequences, 4% to 4.5% seen once. The specimen sequenced was whole blood. All receptors derive from an adult who was a healthcare worker with PCR-confirmed SARS-CoV-2 infection or an uninfected control (not recorded which). CDR3s include the opening cysteine and the closing phenylalanine or tryptophan. D genes are given only for firm matches. Rows may omit the clone size; those that give it use once, few, many or a size class.

TRBV18	TRBJ1-1	many	.	CASSPNFRRGNTEAFF	TGTGCCAGCTCACCCAACTTTAGGAGAGGTAACACTGAAGCTTTCTTT
TRBV15	TRBJ2-7	many	.	CATSRDYGVSGEQYF	TGTGCCACCAGCAGAGATTACGGGGTTTCCGGCGAGCAGTACTTC
TRBV6-1	TRBJ1-4	many	.	CASSGTTGRVYEKLFF	TGTGCCAGCAGTGGGACGACAGGCCGGGTGTATGAAAAACTGTTTTTT
TRBV18	TRBJ2-3	few	.	CASSGLEDTQYF	TGTGCCAGCTCAGGGCTAGAAGATACGCAGTATTTT
TRBV19	TRBJ1-5	many	.	CATGGGRGNQPQHF	TGTGCCACCGGAGGAGGTCGGGGCAATCAGCCCCAGCATTTT
TRBV11-2	TRBJ2-7	medium-sized	.	CASSSPARRNSYEQYF	TGTGCCAGCAGCTCGCCGGCCCGACGGAACTCCTACGAGCAGTACTTC
TRBV5-4	TRBJ2-1	many	TRBD2	CASSLGLAGGIGEQFF	TGTGCCAGCAGCTTGGGACTAGCGGGGGGGATCGGTGAGCAGTTCTTC
TRBV11-3	TRBJ2-2	.	.	CASSSRQDFTGELFF	TGTGCCAGCAGCAGTCGACAGGATTTCACCGGGGAGCTGTTTTTT
TRBV11-2	TRBJ2-1	many	TRBD2	CASSLGLAGDEQFF	TGTGCCAGCAGCCTGGGACTAGCGGGCGATGAGCAGTTCTTC
TRBV11-2	TRBJ2-5	many	.	CASSSYRGAQYF	TGTGCCAGCAGCTCGTACCGGGGAGCCCAGTACTTC
TRBV7-3	TRBJ2-2	many	.	CASSLKVNTGELFF	TGTGCCAGCAGCTTAAAAGTGAACACCGGGGAGCTGTTTTTT
TRBV14	TRBJ1-3	many	.	CASSQVSGPLTSSGNTIYF	TGTGCCAGCAGCCAAGTGTCAGGGCCGCTTACGAGCTCTGGAAACACCATATATTTT
TRBV5-4	TRBJ1-4	.	.	CASSFEGRNEKLFF	TGTGCCAGCAGCTTTGAGGGTAGAAATGAAAAACTGTTTTTT
TRBV7-2	TRBJ2-7	many	.	CASSLTPPSYEQYF	TGTGCCAGCAGCTTGACCCCGCCGTCCTACGAGCAGTACTTC
TRBV20-1	TRBJ2-7	many	.	CSASARSSREQYF	TGCAGTGCTAGCGCGAGGAGCAGCAGGGAGCAGTACTTC
TRBV20-1	TRBJ2-5	many	.	CSARGSYQETQYF	TGCAGTGCTAGAGGTAGCTACCAAGAGACCCAGTACTTC
TRBV5-8	TRBJ2-7	many	TRBD1	CASSLGDRDAYEQYF	TGTGCCAGCAGCTTGGGGGACAGGGACGCCTACGAGCAGTACTTC
TRBV20-1	TRBJ1-6	many	.	CSASTSTSYNSPLHF	TGCAGTGCTAGCACTTCTACCTCCTATAATTCACCCCTCCACTTT
TRBV7-9	TRBJ2-5	many	TRBD1	CASSTAGTGRQETQYF	TGTGCCAGCAGCACGGCCGGGACAGGACGGCAGGAGACCCAGTACTTC
TRBV11-2	TRBJ2-7	medium-sized	.	CASSASGKNYEQYF	TGTGCCAGCAGCGCTAGTGGGAAGAACTACGAGCAGTACTTC